This entry lists 32 T cell receptor beta chains sequenced from one sample in a study of CD4 T cells in relation to SARS-CoV-2 and coronaviruses. CD4+ T cells from unexposed donors were obtained before the COVID-19 pandemic (2011-2018). Method: immunoSEQ multiplex PCR; TCRdb's copy keeps in-frame clones and lacks some. The sample records more than 50,000 clones, about nine tenths being singletons. The sample comprised memory CD4+ T cells from PBMCs. The receptor set was obtained from a human donor in good health.

The gene calls are TRBV20-1 and TRBJ1-5, with a possible D match to TRBD1 (5 bases). This CDR3 has 13 amino acids. Germline V gene sequence: CDR1 DFQATT, CDR2 SNEGSKA (reference sequence). V dropped 3 bases and J dropped 11 bases, with 17 bases sitting between them. The CDR3, as DNA: TGCAGTGCTAGTGCTGCAGGGAAATCGGCCCAGCATTTT. Translation: CSASAAGKSAQHF.

This chain uses TRBV30 with TRBJ1-5; D is perhaps TRBD1 (6 bases). The V gene's germline CDR1 is GTSNPN and CDR2 SVGIG (reference sequence). This CDR3 is 16 amino acids long. The germline V and J ends were trimmed by 4 bases and 0 bases, with 16 bases remaining between them. CDR3: CAWTRRGVYSNQPQHF. CDR3 DNA: TGTGCCTGGACAAGAAGGGGGGTTTATAGCAATCAGCCCCAGCATTTT.

The chain has TRBV5-1 and TRBJ1-1, with D perhaps TRBD1 (5 bases). The germline V gene encodes CDR1 SGHRS and CDR2 YFSETQ. CDR3 length equals 16 residues. V was clipped by 1 base and J by 1 base, with 14 bases between them. The CDR3 loop reads CASSLIVTGGNTEAFF. The CDR3 region has the DNA TGCGCCAGCAGCTTGATCGTCACTGGGGGGAACACTGAAGCTTTCTTT.

The rearrangement uses TRBV9 and TRBJ2-5; unclear D gene. The germline V gene encodes CDR1 SGDLS and CDR2 YYNGEE. The V and J ends lost 0 bases and 5 bases respectively, with 14 bases between them. The CDR3 has 15 amino acids. CDR3 amino acids: CASSVGAAIRETQYF. The CDR3 DNA sequence: TGTGCCAGCAGCGTAGGCGCAGCGATAAGGGAGACCCAGTACTTC.

The chain links TRBV7-2 to TRBJ2-5, with TRBD2 matching 7 bases. The CDR3 consists of 13 residues. The V and J ends lost 6 bases and 5 bases, in that order; junction bases with no gene match: 6. CDR1 and CDR2 (germline): SGHTA, FQGNSA. For the CDR3, the DNA is TGTGCCAGCAGTCAAGCGGGACGGGAGACCCAGTACTTC. This encodes CASSQAGRETQYF.

This chain joins TRBV5-1 and TRBJ2-7; 7 bases map to TRBD2. The V segment lost 6 bases and the J segment 6 bases; nucleotides outside the gene matches: 15. From germline, CDR1 is SGHRS and CDR2 YFSETQ. The CDR3 has 15 amino acids. CDR3 nucleotide sequence: TGCGCCAGCACCTTTGGTGGACTAGTTGATAGCGAGCAGTACTTC. It yields the protein CASTFGGLVDSEQYF.

The chain has TRBV5-1 and TRBJ2-7, with 8 bases identical to TRBD2. J lost 3 bases, V lost 6 bases, and 8 bases had no gene match. The CDR3 has 14 amino acids. The germline gives CDR1 SGHRS, CDR2 YFSETQ. CDR3 protein: CASTETSGGYEQYF. DNA of the CDR3: TGCGCCAGCACCGAAACTAGCGGAGGCTACGAGCAGTACTTC.

V and J are TRBV18 and TRBJ1-3; D ambiguous. Between the trimmed V and J ends, which lost 1 base and 7 bases, there was a span of 14 bases. Germline assignment: CDR1 KGHSH and CDR2 LQKENI. The CDR3 covers 15 residues. DNA for the CDR3: TGTGCCAGCTCACCACGGGCAGGACCCCAGAACACCATATATTTT. Its protein product is CASSPRAGPQNTIYF.

The V gene is TRBV19, the J gene TRBJ2-3; D might be TRBD2 (5 bases). Germline V gives CDR1 LNHDA, CDR2 SQIVND (reference sequence). Trimming removed 8 bases at V and 2 bases at J, with 11 bases between. The CDR3 sequence is 13 residues long. CDR3 in amino acids: CASRRGTTDTQYF. CDR3 nucleotide sequence: TGTGCCAGTCGACGGGGAACCACAGATACGCAGTATTTT.

This clone appeared once. The chain links TRBV6-5 to TRBJ1-1; TRBD1 agrees at 11 bases. Germline V gives CDR1 MNHEY, CDR2 SVGAGI. This CDR3 spans 14 amino acids. The ends lost 6 bases at V and 3 bases at J; junction bases unmatched: 3. This chain's CDR3 is CASRGTGGHTEAFF. The CDR3 DNA is TGTGCCAGCAGGGGGACAGGGGGTCACACTGAAGCTTTCTTT.

The gene calls are TRBV2 and TRBJ2-1; either TRBD1 or TRBD2 may supply D (5 bases each). CDR3 size: 15 residues. Trimming shortened V by 3 bases and J by 6 bases, and 15 bases separated the two germline ends. Germline V gene lookup returns CDR1 SNHLY and CDR2 FYNNEI. CDR3 amino acids: CASSDGGAVRNEQFF. The DNA of the CDR3 is TGTGCCAGCAGTGATGGGGGAGCAGTACGCAATGAGCAGTTCTTC.

CDR3 sequence (DNA): TGTGCCAGCAGCCAAGGTGAGAACAATCAGCCCCAGCATTTT. This translates into CASSQGENNQPQHF. This chain links TRBV3-1 (or the pseudogene TRBV3-2) with TRBJ1-5; D is unresolved. CDR1 LGHDT and CDR2 YNNKEL come from the germline V gene (reference sequence). V shed 1 base and J shed 3 bases, with 7 bases lying between them. The CDR3 spans 14 residues.

J is TRBJ2-2 and V is TRBV2; 7 nucleotides line up with TRBD2. The CDR3 is 17 amino acids. Germline loops: CDR1 SNHLY, CDR2 FYNNEI. Losses at the gene ends were 10 bases for V and 6 bases for J; bases not matched to a gene: 20. DNA for the CDR3: TGTGCCACCAAACCCGCCTTCGCGGGAGCTCGGGCCGGGGAGCTGTTTTTT. Translation: CATKPAFAGARAGELFF.

The rearrangement links TRBV28 to TRBJ2-7; D is unclear. Trimming removed 8 bases at V and 0 bases at J, with 5 bases between. Germline CDR1 reads MDHEN; CDR2 reads SYDVKM. The CDR3 consists of 11 residues. DNA for the CDR3: TGTGCCAGCTGGGGCTCCTACGAGCAGTACTTC. Its protein is CASWGSYEQYF. Supplemented by reference TRBV28 and TRBJ2-7, the full variable domain reads DVKVTQSSRYLVKRTGEKVFLECVQDMDHENMFWYRQDPGLGLRLIYFSYDVKMKEKGDIPEGYSVSREKKERFSLILESASTNQTSMYLCASWGSYEQYFGPGTRLTVT.

This chain uses TRBV24-1 with TRBJ2-2; 8 positions agree with TRBD2. The V gene's germline CDR1 is KGHDR and CDR2 SFDVKD. This CDR3 is 14 amino acids long. V was pared by 12 bases and J by 2 bases, with 7 bases of the junction left unmatched. CDR3 protein: CASQSGRNTGELFF. Here the CDR3 DNA reads TGTGCCTCACAGAGCGGGAGAAACACCGGGGAGCTGTTTTTT.

The chain joins TRBV7-2 to TRBJ2-1, with a tentative D call TRBD1 (5 bases). The ends were cut back, 5 bases at V and 14 bases at J, with 22 bases in the middle. The CDR3 covers 14 residues. CDR1 and CDR2 from the germline V gene are SGHTA and FQGNSA. The CDR3 DNA sequence: TGTGCCAGCAGCCCAACCCCCCCCACCCTAGGGGAGTTCTTC. Residues: CASSPTPPTLGEFF.

The chain has TRBV5-1 and TRBJ2-1; 8 positions match TRBD2. Losses at the gene ends were 2 bases for V and 9 bases for J; bases not matched to a gene: 7. Germline V CDR1 and CDR2: SGHRS, YFSETQ. The CDR3 has 14 residues. In DNA, the CDR3 is TGCGCCAGCAGCTTATCAGCGGGAGTTGTTGAGCAGTTCTTC. Its translation: CASSLSAGVVEQFF.

This chain uses TRBV6-5 with TRBJ2-7; perhaps TRBD1 as D (5 bases). This CDR3 is built from 13 residues. V was clipped by 6 bases and J by 2 bases, with 11 bases between them. The germline gives CDR1 MNHEY, CDR2 SVGAGI. The CDR3 here is CASRQDIAYEQYF. CDR3 coding DNA: TGTGCCAGCAGACAGGACATAGCCTACGAGCAGTACTTC.

Of note for this clone: Other nucleotide sequences in the sample specify the same CDR3. The rearrangement links TRBV18 to TRBJ2-3; D unresolved. V was cut by 3 bases and J by 2 bases, with 3 bases left in between. Germline V gives CDR1 KGHSH, CDR2 LQKENI. The CDR3 runs 12 residues. The CDR3 region is CASSPDTDTQYF. The CDR3 bases are TGTGCCAGCTCACCTGACACAGATACGCAGTATTTT.

This rearrangement joins TRBV10-3 to TRBJ2-7; 10 bases are shared with TRBD1. The V and J ends lost 5 bases and 4 bases, in that order; junction bases with no gene match: 17. CDR1 and CDR2 from the germline V gene are ENHRY and SYGVKD. The CDR3 length is 18 residues. Here the CDR3 DNA reads TGTGCCATCAGTAAAGGCGGGACAGGGGCGAATCCCCCATACGAGCAGTACTTC. This translates into CAISKGGTGANPPYEQYF.

The J gene is TRBJ2-7, the V gene TRBV27; TRBD1 is a possible D gene (6 bases). CDR3 length: 13 amino acids. Trimming shortened V by 1 base and J by 4 bases, and 8 bases separated the two germline ends. Germline V gene data show CDR1 as MNHEY and CDR2 as SMNVEV (reference sequence). The CDR3 spells CASSLLTGYEQYF. The CDR3, as DNA: TGTGCCAGCAGTTTATTAACAGGGTACGAGCAGTACTTC.

CDR3 region: CASSPTGGNRAGGEQYF. The CDR3 DNA is TGTGCCAGCTCACCAACGGGCGGGAACAGGGCAGGAGGAGAGCAGTACTTC. The rearrangement uses TRBV18 and TRBJ2-7; the D gene could be TRBD1 or TRBD2 (6 bases each). Trimming shortened V by 2 bases and J by 7 bases, and 24 bases separated the two germline ends. This CDR3 contains 17 residues. Germline loops: CDR1 KGHSH, CDR2 LQKENI.

The chain couples TRBV30 to TRBJ1-6; D might be TRBD1 (6 bases). This CDR3 region has 13 residues. Per the germline V gene, CDR1 is GTSNPN and CDR2 is SVGIG (reference sequence). Trimming cost V 1 base and J 10 bases, with 11 bases left between them. CDR3 region: CAWSGDIDSPLHF. As DNA, the CDR3 is TGTGCCTGGAGTGGGGACATAGACTCACCCCTCCACTTT.

V and J are TRBV6-5 and TRBJ2-2; the D is unclear. The CDR3 has 11 amino acids. Germline CDR1 and CDR2: MNHEY and SVGAGI. The V gene lost 6 bases and the J gene lost 4 bases, with 3 bases spanning the gap. CDR3 loop: CASSSTGELFF. CDR3 bases: TGTGCCAGCAGCAGCACCGGGGAGCTGTTTTTT.

The chain employs TRBV15 and TRBJ1-1; TRBD1 is a possible D gene (5 bases). Germline CDR1 reads LNHNV; CDR2 reads YYDKDF (reference sequence). The CDR3 is 16 residues long. V was pared by 1 base and J by 1 base, with 13 bases between. This CDR3 reads CATSRGAQGRNTEAFF. DNA for the CDR3: TGTGCCACCAGCAGAGGTGCTCAGGGTAGGAACACTGAAGCTTTCTTT.

The chain links TRBV19 to TRBJ2-7; D gene unclear. Germline V gives CDR1 LNHDA, CDR2 SQIVND (reference sequence). V lost 0 bases and J lost 0, with 12 bases in between. The CDR3 sequence is 16 residues long. CDR3 in amino acids: CASSIDRRGFSYEQYF. The CDR3 nucleotides are TGTGCCAGTAGTATAGATCGGCGCGGCTTCTCCTACGAGCAGTACTTC.

J is TRBJ1-1 and V is TRBV7-3; the D gene is possibly TRBD1 (5 bases). The CDR3 spans 13 residues. Deletions cut 3 bases from V and 4 bases from J, with 9 bases between. From germline, CDR1 is SGHTA and CDR2 FQGTGA. This CDR3 reads CASSLQGLTEAFF. For the CDR3, the DNA is TGTGCCAGCAGCTTGCAGGGCCTCACTGAAGCTTTCTTT. Combining the CDR3 with reference TRBV7-3 and TRBJ1-1 gives the whole variable domain GAGVSQTPSNKVTEKGKYVELRCDPISGHTALYWYRQSLGQGPEFLIYFQGTGAADDSGLPNDRFFAVRPEGSVSTLKIQRTERGDSAVYLCASSLQGLTEAFFGQGTRLTVV.

The genes are TRBV30 and TRBJ2-7; weak D call: TRBD1 (6 bases). Trimming pared 5 bases from V and 0 bases from J, leaving 23 bases between. CDR1 and CDR2 (germline): GTSNPN, SVGIG (reference sequence). The CDR3 contains 17 residues. The CDR3: CAWGVLLPGHDSYEQYF. The CDR3 nucleotides read TGTGCCTGGGGGGTTTTATTACCGGGACACGACTCCTACGAGCAGTACTTC.

The chain couples TRBV5-1 to TRBJ1-6; the D is unclear. The germline V gene encodes CDR1 SGHRS and CDR2 YFSETQ. Trimming pared 0 bases from V and 0 bases from J, leaving 10 bases between. This CDR3 has 17 amino acids. Here the CDR3 DNA reads TGCGCCAGCAGCTTGGATGGTCGGAGCTCCTATAATTCACCCCTCCACTTT. Translated, it gives CASSLDGRSSYNSPLHF.

The chain joins TRBV5-6 to TRBJ1-2; TRBD1 aligns across 8 bases. The ends lost 5 bases at V and 1 base at J; junction bases unmatched: 7. The CDR3 is 15 residues long. Germline V gene lookup returns CDR1 SGHDT and CDR2 YYEEEE. The CDR3 region has the DNA TGTGCCAGCAGTTATTGGGACAGGAATAACTATGGCTACACCTTC. Translated: CASSYWDRNNYGYTF.

V usage is TRBV4-2 and J usage is TRBJ2-3; TRBD2 aligns across 10 bases. Losses at the gene ends were 0 bases for V and 0 bases for J; bases not matched to a gene: 9. This CDR3 is built from 19 residues. Per germline, CDR1 LGHNA and CDR2 YNFKEQ. The CDR3 bases are TGTGCCAGCAGCCAAGACCCCCAGCGGGAGGGCCTTAGCACAGATACGCAGTATTTT. Amino acid sequence: CASSQDPQREGLSTDTQYF.

The V call is TRBV6-5, the J call TRBJ1-5, with D perhaps matching TRBD1 (5 bases). V lost 8 bases and J 7 bases, leaving 21 bases between the germline ends. This CDR3 region has 15 residues. The germline CDR1 and CDR2 sequences are MNHEY and SVGAGI. The CDR3 loop reads CASRDPAARGQPQHF. The CDR3 bases are TGTGCCAGCCGGGACCCGGCCGCTCGCGGCCAGCCCCAGCATTTT.